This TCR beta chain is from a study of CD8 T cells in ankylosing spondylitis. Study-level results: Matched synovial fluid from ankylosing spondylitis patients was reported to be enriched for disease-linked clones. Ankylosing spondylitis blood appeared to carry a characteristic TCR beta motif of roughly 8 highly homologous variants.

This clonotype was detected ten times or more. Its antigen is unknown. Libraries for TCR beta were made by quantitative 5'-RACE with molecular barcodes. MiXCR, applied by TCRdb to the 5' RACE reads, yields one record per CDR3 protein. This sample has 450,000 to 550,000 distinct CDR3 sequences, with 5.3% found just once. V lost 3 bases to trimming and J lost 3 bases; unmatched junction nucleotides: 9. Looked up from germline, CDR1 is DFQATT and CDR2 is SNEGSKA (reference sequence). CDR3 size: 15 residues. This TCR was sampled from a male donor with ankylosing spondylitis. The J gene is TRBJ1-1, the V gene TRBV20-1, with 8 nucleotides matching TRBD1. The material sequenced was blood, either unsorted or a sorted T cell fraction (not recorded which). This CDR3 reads CSASPLGQGDTEAFF. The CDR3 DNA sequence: TGCAGTGCTAGCCCCCTAGGACAGGGCGACACTGAAGCTTTCTTT.